This T cell receptor beta chain was identified during a study of shared clonotypes between healthy human individuals. Produced via immunoSEQ multiplex PCR; TCRdb's table is partial and in-frame only. The sample carries some 2.3 million clones, roughly 93% recorded once. Germline loops: CDR1 MDHEN, CDR2 SYDVKM. The CDR3 sequence is 14 residues long. The V and J ends lost 8 bases and 1 base respectively, with 12 bases between them. This TCR was sampled from a man aged 18 to 30 in good health. Some clones in this sample may be carry-over from other donors' samples. The chain couples TRBV28 to TRBJ2-1, with unresolved D. Sequencing was carried out using naive CD4+ T cells from PBMCs. Subset reported: CD45RA+ positively selected. Here the CDR3 reads CASFPARSYNEQFF. Here the CDR3 DNA reads TGTGCCAGCTTCCCCGCACGATCCTACAATGAGCAGTTCTTC.